This paragraph covers one TCR beta chain sequence. The sample comes from a study of blood T cell repertoires in COVID-19. Study overall: From T cells, B-cell-depleted T cells, or PBMCs came the material, which was cDNA or gDNA.

Trimming removed 5 bases at V and 2 bases at J, with 18 bases between. Per germline, CDR1 SGHVS and CDR2 FQNEAQ. The CDR3 consists of 17 residues. The authors' processing: Estimation of nucleated cell counts was performed using reference gene primer amplification. TCRdb's table, derived via immunoSEQ multiplex PCR, lists solely in-frame clones and lacks some. V, J and clone size derive from that table, while D and trimming were established from the DNA sequence. Counted here are 40,000 to 60,000 clones, 68% occurring once; the ten biggest clones make up roughly 9.6%. J is TRBJ2-2 and V is TRBV7-8; tentatively, D is TRBD2 (5 bases). Sequencing was performed on peripheral blood. This receptor was identified in a woman in her 70s with acute or convalescent COVID-19. The chain's CDR3 is CASSENKLGRNTGELFF. The CDR3 region has the DNA TGTGCCAGCAGCGAAAATAAACTAGGCCGTAACACCGGGGAGCTGTTTTTT.